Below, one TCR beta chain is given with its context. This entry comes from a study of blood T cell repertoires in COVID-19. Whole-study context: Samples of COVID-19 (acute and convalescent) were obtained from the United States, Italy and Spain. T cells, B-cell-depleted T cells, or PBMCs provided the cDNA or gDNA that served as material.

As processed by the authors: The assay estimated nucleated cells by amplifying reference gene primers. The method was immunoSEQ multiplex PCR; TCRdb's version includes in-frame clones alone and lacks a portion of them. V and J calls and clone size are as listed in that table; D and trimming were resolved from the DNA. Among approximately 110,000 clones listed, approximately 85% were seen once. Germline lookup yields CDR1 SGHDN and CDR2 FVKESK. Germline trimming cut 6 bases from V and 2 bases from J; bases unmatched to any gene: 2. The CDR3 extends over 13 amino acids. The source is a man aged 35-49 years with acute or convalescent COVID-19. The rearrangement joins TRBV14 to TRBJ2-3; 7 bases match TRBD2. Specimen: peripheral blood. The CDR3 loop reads CASRGLDTDTQYF. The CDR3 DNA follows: TGTGCCAGCAGAGGACTAGACACAGATACGCAGTATTTT. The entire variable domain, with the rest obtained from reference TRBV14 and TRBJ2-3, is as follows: EAGVTQFPSHSVIEKGQTVTLRCDPISGHDNLYWYRRVMGKEIKFLLHFVKESKQDESGMPNNRFLAERTGGTYSTLKVQPAELEDSGVYFCASRGLDTDTQYFGPGTRLTVL.